What follows are 25 T cell receptor beta chains derived from one specimen sequenced in a study of PD-1 blockade in classical Hodgkin lymphoma. The method was immunoSEQ multiplex PCR; TCRdb's version includes in-frame clones alone and lacks a portion of them. Of about 41,000 clones in the sample, 65% to 80% were seen once. Each of the patients experienced relapse following autologous stem cell transplantation, and their brentuximab vedotin exposure differed. The specimen was peripheral blood mononuclear cells (PBMCs), collected at baseline. The receptor source for this set is a human donor with classical Hodgkin lymphoma.

This clone was seen only a few times. The V call is TRBV4-2, the J call TRBJ1-5; D call uncertain. The CDR3 totals 13 residues. CDR1 is LGHNA and CDR2 is YNFKEQ in the germline V gene. V shed 4 bases and J shed 7 bases, with 11 bases lying between them. The CDR3 loop is CASSLLSGQPQHF. The CDR3 bases are TGTGCCAGCAGCCTGCTGTCTGGGCAGCCCCAGCATTTT.

The chain links TRBV9 to TRBJ1-2; D is possibly TRBD1 (5 bases). Trimming took off 3 bases at V and 5 bases at J, with 11 bases between the two ends. CDR1 and CDR2 from the germline V gene are SGDLS and YYNGEE. This CDR3 contains 13 residues. CDR3 nucleotide sequence: TGTGCCAGCAGCGCCGGGACTTGTTATGGCTACACCTTC. Translated, it gives CASSAGTCYGYTF.

V is TRBV29-1 and J is TRBJ2-7; no firm D call. V lost 2 bases and J 6 bases, leaving 8 bases between the germline ends. The CDR3 runs to 11 residues. Per germline, CDR1 SQVTM and CDR2 ANQGSEA. For the CDR3, the DNA is TGCAGCGTTGAAATAGATGTCGAGCAGTACTTC. This encodes CSVEIDVEQYF.

By its share, this clone is medium-sized. The chain combines TRBV6-6 with TRBJ2-7; tentatively, D is TRBD1 (5 bases). CDR3 length: 14 residues. Trimming took off 7 bases at V and 5 bases at J, with 18 bases between the two ends. Germline values: CDR1 MNHNY, CDR2 SVGAGI (reference sequence). CDR3 DNA sequence: TGTGCCAGCATAGGGTACAGGAGTATGGACGAGCAGTACTTC. Its protein is CASIGYRSMDEQYF.

This chain joins TRBV9 and TRBJ1-1; D gene uncertain. CDR3 length: 12 amino acids. Germline CDR1 is SGDLS and CDR2 is YYNGEE. Trimming took 9 bases from V and 4 from J, leaving 13 bases between them. CDR3 sequence reads: CATRPRATEAFF. The CDR3 DNA reads TGTGCCACGCGACCAAGGGCCACTGAAGCTTTCTTT.

The chain carries TRBV25-1 and TRBJ1-2; D remains ambiguous. V shed 3 bases and J shed 6 bases, with 14 bases lying between them. The CDR3 covers 14 residues. CDR1 is MGHDK and CDR2 is SYGVNS in the germline V gene. Written as DNA, the CDR3 is TGTGCCAGCAGTGAGTGGCAGATGACGAATGGCTACACCTTC. It translates to CASSEWQMTNGYTF.

This clone has more than one count but fewer than ten. The chain recombines TRBV19 with TRBJ2-3, with D unresolved. Trimming took off 6 bases at V and 0 bases at J, with 13 bases between the two ends. The CDR3 covers 15 residues. CDR1 and CDR2 from the germline V gene are LNHDA and SQIVND (reference sequence). The CDR3 sequence is CASRASTASTDTQYF. As DNA, the CDR3 is TGTGCCAGTAGGGCCTCGACTGCCAGCACAGATACGCAGTATTTT.

The rearrangement uses TRBV9 and TRBJ2-5; the match to TRBD2 covers 16 bases. The CDR3 is made up of 17 amino acids. The germline V gene encodes CDR1 SGDLS and CDR2 YYNGEE. The V segment lost 3 bases and the J segment 3 bases; nucleotides outside the gene matches: 5. The CDR3 loop reads CASSAGTSGRAEETQYF. The DNA for the CDR3 is TGTGCCAGCAGCGCGGGGACTAGCGGGAGGGCCGAAGAGACCCAGTACTTC.

This chain links TRBV6-1 with TRBJ1-4, with TRBD1 matching 8 bases. Trimming at V came to 2 bases and at J to 4 bases, leaving 6 bases not matched to a gene. Germline V CDR1 and CDR2: MNHNS, SASEGT. CDR3 size: 16 residues. The chain's CDR3 is CASSELTGVGNEKLFF. DNA for the CDR3: TGTGCCAGCAGTGAATTGACAGGGGTGGGTAATGAAAAACTGTTTTTT.

The count of this clone is one. The V and J genes are TRBV27 and TRBJ2-3; 8 bases agree with TRBD2. The CDR3 runs 14 residues. Germline CDR1 and CDR2: MNHEY and SMNVEV (reference sequence). Trimming cost V 7 bases and J 6 bases; bases outside gene matches: 9. The CDR3 loop is CASTAGRALDTQYF. CDR3 nucleotide sequence: TGTGCCAGCACCGCCGGGAGGGCATTGGATACGCAGTATTTT.

This chain links TRBV27 with TRBJ1-1; 10 bases line up with TRBD1. The CDR3 has 17 residues. V was pared by 6 bases and J by 11 bases, with 21 bases of the junction left unmatched. Germline values: CDR1 MNHEY, CDR2 SMNVEV (reference sequence). The CDR3 loop reads CASRPPAGTGVVIGAFF. The CDR3 DNA reads as TGTGCCAGCAGGCCCCCGGCCGGGACAGGGGTAGTCATTGGGGCTTTCTTT.

The rearrangement joins TRBV11-2 to TRBJ2-3, with 11 nucleotides matching TRBD2. CDR1 is SGHAT, CDR2 FQNNGV, per germline. The length of the CDR3 is 19 residues. After removal of 0 bases from V and 2 bases from J, the junction contained 10 bases not matched to a gene. CDR3 loop: CASSLELAGARSPTDTQYF. The CDR3 bases are TGTGCCAGCAGCTTAGAACTAGCGGGAGCCAGGTCCCCCACAGATACGCAGTATTTT.

The chain combines TRBV7-2 with TRBJ1-5; D may be TRBD1 (6 bases). The CDR3 runs 16 residues. Trimming cost V 5 bases and J 6 bases, with 20 bases left between them. The germline V gene encodes CDR1 SGHTA and CDR2 FQGNSA. CDR3 DNA: TGTGCCAGCAGCCAGGGGTCAGGGCGGACGGGTCAGCCCCAGCATTTT. Its translation is CASSQGSGRTGQPQHF.

The CDR3 region has the DNA TGTGCCTGGAGCCCCGCAACAGGGAAAGCTTTCTTT. Residues: CAWSPATGKAFF. The chain combines TRBV30 with TRBJ1-1; possible D gene TRBD1, 6 bases. This CDR3 is 12 amino acids long. V lost 3 bases and J lost 9, with 14 bases in between. Looked up from germline, CDR1 is GTSNPN and CDR2 is SVGIG (reference sequence).

The rearrangement uses TRBV7-9 and TRBJ1-5; D perhaps matches TRBD1 (5 bases). The V gene's germline CDR1 is SEHNR and CDR2 FQNEAQ (reference sequence). Between the trimmed V and J ends, which lost 8 bases and 9 bases, there was a span of 11 bases. The CDR3 is 11 residues long. CDR3 sequence reads: CASGSGGPQHF. The CDR3 nucleotides are TGTGCCAGCGGCTCGGGGGGGCCCCAGCATTTT.

The chain couples TRBV6-5 to TRBJ2-3; TRBD2 is a possible D gene (5 bases). Germline loops: CDR1 MNHEY, CDR2 SVGAGI. The CDR3 covers 15 residues. The V end lost 3 bases, the J end lost 3 bases, and 13 bases lay between the germline ends. The CDR3 region is CASSYRPSKTDTQYF. DNA for the CDR3: TGTGCCAGCAGTTATAGGCCTAGCAAGACAGATACGCAGTATTTT.

This clone was counted only a few times. This chain connects TRBV11-3 to TRBJ2-3; TRBD2 might be the D (6 bases). The CDR3 is 16 amino acids. Germline loops: CDR1 SGHNT, CDR2 YENEEA. V shed 3 bases and J shed 1 base, with 14 bases lying between them. DNA for the CDR3: TGTGCCAGCAGCTTGTCGGGAGTTGGGGGCACAGATACGCAGTATTTT. Residues: CASSLSGVGGTDTQYF. Complete variable domain (other parts from reference TRBV11-3 and TRBJ2-3): EAGVVQSPRYKIIEKKQPVAFWCNPISGHNTLYWYLQNLGQGPELLIRYENEEAVDDSQLPKDRFSAERLKGVDSTLKIQPAELGDSAVYLCASSLSGVGGTDTQYFGPGTRLTVL.

The chain carries TRBV29-1 and TRBJ2-7; 11 bases align to TRBD1. The V and J ends lost 4 bases and 6 bases, in that order; junction bases with no gene match: 8. This CDR3 contains 14 residues. Per germline, CDR1 SQVTM and CDR2 ANQGSEA. This CDR3 reads CSVGSGTGGGEQYF. The CDR3 DNA reads as TGCAGCGTTGGGTCCGGGACAGGGGGGGGCGAGCAGTACTTC.

Written as DNA, the CDR3 is TGTGCCAGCAGAACGTCGGGACAGATCTCCTACGAGCAGTACTTC. Translating gives CASRTSGQISYEQYF. This chain joins TRBV6-5 and TRBJ2-7; the match to TRBD1 covers 7 bases. V dropped 6 bases and J dropped 0; count of bases not matched to a gene: 8. CDR1 and CDR2 (germline): MNHEY, SVGAGI. CDR3 length equals 15 residues.

V and J are TRBV28 and TRBJ1-5, with a tentative D call TRBD1 (6 bases). Germline V CDR1 and CDR2: MDHEN, SYDVKM. This CDR3 has 14 residues. V was shortened by 6 bases and J by 4 bases, with 13 bases between the two germline ends. CDR3 protein: CASRGGTPNQPQHF. DNA of the CDR3: TGTGCCAGCAGGGGCGGGACACCTAATCAGCCCCAGCATTTT.

This clone is labeled as medium-sized. This sample also contains other DNA sequences that code for the same CDR3. The chain is built from TRBV27 and TRBJ2-2, with D unresolved. Germline lookup yields CDR1 MNHEY and CDR2 SMNVEV (reference sequence). This CDR3 spans 12 amino acids. V lost 3 bases, J lost 4 bases, and 3 bases lay in between. The CDR3 region has the DNA TGTGCCAGCAGTTTCAGCACCGGGGAGCTGTTTTTT. It yields the protein CASSFSTGELFF.

In its sample, this clone was seen once. The V call is TRBV29-1, the J call TRBJ1-1, with 7 bases lining up with TRBD1. The J segment lost 4 bases and the V segment lost 6 bases, leaving 5 bases of the junction unmatched. CDR3 length: 12 residues. The germline gives CDR1 SQVTM, CDR2 ANQGSEA. CDR3 loop: CSVQGMSTEAFF. For the CDR3, the DNA is TGCAGCGTACAGGGGATGAGCACTGAAGCTTTCTTT.

The CDR3 nucleotides are TGTGCCAGCAGTACCCTGACAGGGGGCGGCTACGAGCAGTACTTC. Residues: CASSTLTGGGYEQYF. J is TRBJ2-7 and V is TRBV6-6; TRBD1 agrees at 10 bases. The CDR3 is made up of 15 amino acids. Germline values: CDR1 MNHNY, CDR2 SVGAGI (reference sequence). J gave up 3 bases and V 5 bases, and 7 bases lay outside the gene matches.

This clone was found a few times. This chain links TRBV18 with TRBJ2-2; D gene uncertain. The CDR3 spans 15 residues. Germline assignment: CDR1 KGHSH and CDR2 LQKENI. Trimming took off 4 bases at V and 4 bases at J, with 13 bases between the two ends. The CDR3 protein is CASSRGRVGTGELFF. The CDR3, as DNA: TGTGCCAGCTCACGGGGTCGCGTGGGCACCGGGGAGCTGTTTTTT.

The chain recombines TRBV6-5 with TRBJ2-5; D not certain. The CDR3 loop spans 14 amino acids. Per germline, CDR1 MNHEY and CDR2 SVGAGI. V was trimmed by 0 bases and J by 4 bases, leaving 9 bases between them. Written as DNA, the CDR3 is TGTGCCAGCAGTTACTCCATGGGCGGAGAGACCCAGTACTTC. It codes for CASSYSMGGETQYF.